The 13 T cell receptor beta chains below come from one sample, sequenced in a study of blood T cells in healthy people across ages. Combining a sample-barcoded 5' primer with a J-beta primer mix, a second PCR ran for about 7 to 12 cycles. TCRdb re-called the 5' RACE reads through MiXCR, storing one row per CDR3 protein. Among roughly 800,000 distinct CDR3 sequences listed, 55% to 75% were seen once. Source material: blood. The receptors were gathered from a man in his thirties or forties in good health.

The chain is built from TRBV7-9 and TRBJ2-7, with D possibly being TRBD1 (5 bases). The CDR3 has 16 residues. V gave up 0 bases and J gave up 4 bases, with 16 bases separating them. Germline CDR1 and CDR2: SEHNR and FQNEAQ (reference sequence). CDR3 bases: TGTGCCAGCAGCTTAGCCGTTTATGAGACAGAATACGAGCAGTACTTC. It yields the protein CASSLAVYETEYEQYF.

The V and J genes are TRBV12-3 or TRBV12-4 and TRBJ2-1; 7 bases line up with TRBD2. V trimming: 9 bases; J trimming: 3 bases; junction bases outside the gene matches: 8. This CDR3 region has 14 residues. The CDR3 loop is CASSKGGDYNEQFF. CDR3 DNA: TGTGCCAGTAGTAAGGGAGGGGACTACAATGAGCAGTTCTTC.

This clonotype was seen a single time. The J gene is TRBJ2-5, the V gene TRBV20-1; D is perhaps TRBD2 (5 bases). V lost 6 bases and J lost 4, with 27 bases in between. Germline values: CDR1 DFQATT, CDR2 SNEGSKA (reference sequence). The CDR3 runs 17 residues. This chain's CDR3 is CSASKTRTFISTETQYF. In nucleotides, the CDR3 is TGCAGTGCAAGTAAAACCAGGACTTTTATTAGTACAGAGACCCAGTACTTC.

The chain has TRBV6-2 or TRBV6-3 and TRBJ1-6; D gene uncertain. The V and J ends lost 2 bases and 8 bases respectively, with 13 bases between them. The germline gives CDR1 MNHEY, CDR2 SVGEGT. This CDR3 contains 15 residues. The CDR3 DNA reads TGTGCCAGCAGTTACGGAGGGTTTGCGGATTCACCCCTCCACTTT. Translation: CASSYGGFADSPLHF.

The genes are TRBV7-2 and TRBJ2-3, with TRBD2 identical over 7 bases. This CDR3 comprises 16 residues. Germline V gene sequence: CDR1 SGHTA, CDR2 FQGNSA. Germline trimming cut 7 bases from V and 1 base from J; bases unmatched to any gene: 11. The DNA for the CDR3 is TGTGCCAGCATACGCGGCGGAGCGGGGCGCACAGATACGCAGTATTTT. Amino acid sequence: CASIRGGAGRTDTQYF.

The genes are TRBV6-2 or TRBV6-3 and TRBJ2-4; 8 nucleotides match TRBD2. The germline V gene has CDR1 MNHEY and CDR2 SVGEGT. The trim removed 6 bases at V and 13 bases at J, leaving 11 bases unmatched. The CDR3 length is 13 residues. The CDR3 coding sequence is TGTGCCAGCAGGCGGGGACTAGGATGGGAGCAGTACTTC. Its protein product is CASRRGLGWEQYF.

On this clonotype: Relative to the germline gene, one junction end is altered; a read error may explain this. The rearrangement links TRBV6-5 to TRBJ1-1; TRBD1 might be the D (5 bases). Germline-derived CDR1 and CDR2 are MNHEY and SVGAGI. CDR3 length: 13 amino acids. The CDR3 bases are TGTACCAGCAGTTACTCCAGGGCTGGGGAAGCTTTCTTT. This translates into CTSSYSRAGEAFF.

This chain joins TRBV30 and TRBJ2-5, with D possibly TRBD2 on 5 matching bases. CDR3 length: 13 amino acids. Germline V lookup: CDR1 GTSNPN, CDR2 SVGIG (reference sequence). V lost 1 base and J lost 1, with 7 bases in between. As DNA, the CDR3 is TGTGCCTGGAGTGGGACTCCCCAAGAGACCCAGTACTTC. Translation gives CAWSGTPQETQYF.

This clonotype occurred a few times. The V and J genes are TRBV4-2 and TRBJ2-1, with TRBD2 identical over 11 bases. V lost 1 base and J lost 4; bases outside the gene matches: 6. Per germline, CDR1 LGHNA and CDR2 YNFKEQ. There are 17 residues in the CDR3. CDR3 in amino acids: CASSQATGTSGYNEQFF. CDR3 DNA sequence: TGTGCCAGCAGCCAAGCTACCGGGACTAGCGGTTACAATGAGCAGTTCTTC.

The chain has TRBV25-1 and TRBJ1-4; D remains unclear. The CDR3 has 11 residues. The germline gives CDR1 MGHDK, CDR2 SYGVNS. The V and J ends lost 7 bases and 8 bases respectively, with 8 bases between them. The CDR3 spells CASNGVEKLFF. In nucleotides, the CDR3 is TGTGCCAGCAACGGCGTAGAAAAACTGTTTTTT. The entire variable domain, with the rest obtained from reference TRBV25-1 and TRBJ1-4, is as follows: EADIYQTPRYLVIGTGKKITLECSQTMGHDKMYWYQQDPGMELHLIHYSYGVNSTEKGDLSSESTVSRIRTEHFPLTLESARPSHTSQYLCASNGVEKLFFGSGTQLSVL.

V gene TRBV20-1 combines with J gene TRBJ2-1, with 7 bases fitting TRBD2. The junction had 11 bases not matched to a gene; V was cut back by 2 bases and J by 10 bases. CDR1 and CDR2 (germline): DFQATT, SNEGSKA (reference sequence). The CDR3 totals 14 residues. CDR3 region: CSARPEAGVEEQFF. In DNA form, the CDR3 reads TGCAGTGCTAGACCCGAGGCGGGAGTTGAAGAGCAGTTCTTC.

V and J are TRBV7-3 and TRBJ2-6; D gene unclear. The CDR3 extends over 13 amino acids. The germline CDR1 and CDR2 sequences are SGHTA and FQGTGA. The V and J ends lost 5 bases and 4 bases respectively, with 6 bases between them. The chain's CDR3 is CASSQMGANVLTF. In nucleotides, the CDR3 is TGTGCCAGCAGCCAGATGGGGGCCAACGTCCTGACTTTC. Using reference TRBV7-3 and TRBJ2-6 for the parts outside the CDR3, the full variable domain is GAGVSQTPSNKVTEKGKYVELRCDPISGHTALYWYRQSLGQGPEFLIYFQGTGAADDSGLPNDRFFAVRPEGSVSTLKIQRTERGDSAVYLCASSQMGANVLTFGAGSRLTVL.

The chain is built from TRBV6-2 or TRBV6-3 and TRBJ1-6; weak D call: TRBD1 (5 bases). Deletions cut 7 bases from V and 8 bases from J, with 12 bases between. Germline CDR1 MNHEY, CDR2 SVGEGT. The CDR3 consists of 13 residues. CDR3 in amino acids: CASMRDFYSPLHF. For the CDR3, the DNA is TGTGCCAGCATGCGGGACTTCTATTCACCCCTCCACTTT.